The T cell receptor beta chain under discussion was sequenced for a study of T cell changes during pregnancy in multiple sclerosis (dated by TCRdb to between 2018 and 2021). Broadly, across the study: Changes in the T cell repertoire over the course of pregnancy were examined in this study in women with multiple sclerosis.

Worth noting for this clone: No cognate antigen has been identified for it. No base quality information exists; no much larger clone differs at one position.

Library generation was performed with the immunoSEQ multiplex PCR assay. This is the immuneACCESS table as TCRdb keeps it, with only in-frame sequences that have V and J called. A part of the clones is gone; compared with another copy, unresolved V genes explain less than half, and the rest is unexplained. Across this sample there are around 64,000 clones, with 93% seen only once. The ten biggest clones cover about 2.8% of the sample. The sample consisted of CD8+ T cells from peripheral blood mononuclear cells, taken in the third trimester of pregnancy. This clonotype originated in a female donor with multiple sclerosis, enrolled in a pregnancy study.

Read as DNA, the sequence is TGTGCCAGCCGGACAGGGATGAACACTGAAGCTTTCTTT. Its amino acids are CASRTGMNTEAFF. The rearrangement combines TRBV2 with TRBJ1-1, with TRBD1 matching 8 junction bases. Inclusive of the bounding cysteine and phenylalanine, the CDR3 is 13 residues long. Kept here is only the CDR3 DNA, which spans 39 bases and is read in frame from base 1. As encoded in the germline V gene, CDR1 is SNHLY while CDR2 is FYNNEI. V ends up 8 bases short and J 0 bases short, with an unmatched junction base count of 2.